This TCR beta chain was retrieved from a study of Graves' ophthalmopathy and Graves' hyperthyroidism. Amplified TCR beta CDR3 regions were obtained using RNA transcripts as template. HTBI primers primed a first-round RT-PCR, and a second-round multiplex PCR followed. One entry per CDR3 protein, called by TCRdb with MiXCR from the multiplex PCR reads. The data hold roughly 480,000 distinct CDR3 sequences, with about 15% observed a single time. Between the trimmed V and J ends, which lost 3 bases and 4 bases, there was a span of 16 bases. Germline-derived CDR1 and CDR2 are GTSNPN and SVGIG (reference sequence). This CDR3 has 16 residues. There are a few counts of this clonotype.

Sequencing used blood. The origin of this receptor is a young woman with Graves' ophthalmopathy. V is TRBV30 and J is TRBJ1-6; D remains ambiguous. As DNA, the CDR3 is TGTGCCTGGAGACCCCCCCTACCCCTTTATAATTCACCCCTCCACTTT. Translation gives CAWRPPLPLYNSPLHF.